Presented here are 30 T cell receptor beta chains from one specimen sequenced in a study of Tregs in tolerant kidney transplant recipients (dated by TCRdb to between 2017 and 2020). The transplants used related donors along with nonmyeloablative bone marrow transplantation, and in the human trials mixed chimerism was transient. The library came from the immunoSEQ multiplex PCR assay. TCRdb took over this immuneACCESS table, retaining in-frame rearrangements with V and J assigned. Such tables are incomplete; in checked studies, under half of the missing clones stem from an unresolved V gene, and the remainder is unexplained. The sample table shows 80,000 or so clones, and more than 85% are seen once. The ten largest clones add up to 1.5% to 2% of the sample. The source material was CD4+ T cells from blood (PBMCs), sampled 24 months after the transplant. All receptors derive from a human patient who received a combined kidney and bone marrow transplant. Following a transplant, some T lymphocytes may have been derived from the graft donor.

In its sample, this clone was seen a few times. CDR3 sequence reads: CASSQIQGYTEAFF. DNA of the CDR3: TGTGCCAGCAGCCAAATACAGGGGTACACTGAAGCTTTCTTT. The chain uses TRBV14 and TRBJ1-1, with 7 nucleotides matching TRBD1. The length of the CDR3 is 14 residues. CDR1 and CDR2 (germline): SGHDN, FVKESK. V shed 2 bases and J 3 bases; nucleotides not matched to a gene: 3.

The chain joins TRBV7-2 to TRBJ1-5; no clear D. Germline V CDR1 and CDR2: SGHTA, FQGNSA. V gave up 1 base and J gave up 3 bases, with 10 bases separating them. CDR3 length equals 15 residues. CDR3 coding DNA: TGTGCCAGCAGCTTAGATCCAGGCTCCAATCAGCCCCAGCATTTT. Protein product: CASSLDPGSNQPQHF.

The rearrangement links TRBV5-1 to TRBJ2-7; TRBD2 matches at 10 bases. The V gene's germline CDR1 is SGHRS and CDR2 YFSETQ. The CDR3 sequence is 15 residues long. V shed 0 bases, J shed 5 bases, and the junction held 5 bases outside the gene matches. The CDR3 DNA sequence: TGCGCCAGCAGCTTGGCAGGGACTAGCGCAAACGAGCAGTACTTC. This encodes CASSLAGTSANEQYF.

V gene TRBV28 combines with J gene TRBJ1-2; 8 bases fit TRBD1. Germline V CDR1 and CDR2: MDHEN, SYDVKM. The CDR3 is made up of 15 amino acids. The J segment lost 1 base and the V segment lost 7 bases, leaving 8 bases of the junction unmatched. CDR3 amino acids: CASIVDRAFNYGYTF. DNA of the CDR3: TGTGCCAGCATTGTGGACAGGGCATTTAACTATGGCTACACCTTC.

V is TRBV5-1 and J is TRBJ2-5; D is unclear. V was trimmed by 0 bases and J by 1 base, leaving 13 bases between them. In germline, CDR1 is SGHRS, CDR2 YFSETQ. The CDR3 extends over 16 amino acids. The CDR3 nucleotides read TGCGCCAGCAGCTTGGGGAGCGCATCCCCCCAAGAGACCCAGTACTTC. Translation gives CASSLGSASPQETQYF.

This clone came up once. The V call is TRBV6-5, the J call TRBJ2-1; 10 positions agree with TRBD2. CDR3 size: 16 residues. J was trimmed by 8 bases and V by 2 bases; bases with no gene match: 9. The germline CDR1 and CDR2 sequences are MNHEY and SVGAGI. The CDR3, as DNA: TGTGCCAGCAGTTACGCGAGCGGGAGGGCCAGGGATGAGCAGTTCTTC. As protein: CASSYASGRARDEQFF.

V is TRBV27 and J is TRBJ2-7; 9 positions agree with TRBD1. V trimming: 6 bases; J trimming: 3 bases; junction bases outside the gene matches: 15. The V gene's germline CDR1 is MNHEY and CDR2 SMNVEV (reference sequence). CDR3 length: 17 amino acids. CDR3 protein: CASRLRSRDRAIYEQYF. The CDR3 DNA is TGTGCCAGCAGGCTAAGATCCAGGGACAGGGCGATCTACGAGCAGTACTTC.

This chain joins TRBV21-1 and TRBJ2-1; the listed D gene, TRBD2, was not tested against the DNA. TRBV21-1 is a pseudogene locus. The CDR3 is 16 amino acids. CDR3 coding DNA: TGTGCCAGCCCTTCCGGGGTTAGCGGGAGCTACAATGAGCAGTTCTTC. Translated: CASPSGVSGSYNEQFF.

The chain has TRBV6-5 and TRBJ1-1; D unclear. Trimming pared 0 bases from V and 1 base from J, leaving 6 bases between. The CDR3 covers 14 residues. Germline CDR1 reads MNHEY; CDR2 reads SVGAGI. The CDR3 loop reads CASSYSNRNTEAFF. CDR3 DNA: TGTGCCAGCAGTTACTCGAACAGGAACACTGAAGCTTTCTTT.

V usage is TRBV7-6 and J usage is TRBJ2-7; 7 bases agree with TRBD1. With V trimmed by 4 bases and J by 3 bases, 6 bases remained unmatched. The CDR3 contains 14 residues. Germline assignment: CDR1 SGHVS and CDR2 FNYEAQ. The CDR3 nucleotides are TGTGCCAGCAGCTCCCGGGACAGAGTCTACGAGCAGTACTTC. As protein: CASSSRDRVYEQYF.

The rearrangement joins TRBV12-5 to TRBJ1-4, with 12 bases matching TRBD1. The V gene's germline CDR1 is LGHNT and CDR2 FRNRAP. The CDR3 is 17 amino acids. V lost 1 base to trimming and J lost 11 bases; unmatched junction nucleotides: 11. The CDR3 region is CASGLAGQGASGSKLFF. The CDR3 nucleotides read TGTGCTAGTGGTTTGGCGGGACAGGGGGCCTCTGGGTCCAAACTGTTTTTT. The entire variable domain, with the rest obtained from reference TRBV12-5 and TRBJ1-4, is as follows: DARVTQTPRHKVTEMGQEVTMRCQPILGHNTVFWYRQTMMQGLELLAYFRNRAPLDDSGMPKDRFSAEMPDATLATLKIQPSEPRDSAVYFCASGLAGQGASGSKLFFGSGTQLSVL.

V is TRBV5-1 and J is TRBJ1-6; D is perhaps TRBD1 (5 bases). Trimming removed 10 bases at V and 15 bases at J, with 29 bases between. The CDR3 runs 15 residues. Germline V gene sequence: CDR1 SGHRS, CDR2 YFSETQ. The CDR3 reads CASRSTTGGGPLLHF. The DNA of the CDR3 is TGCGCCTCTCGAAGTACCACAGGAGGAGGGCCACTCCTCCACTTT.

The chain combines TRBV5-1 with TRBJ2-2; 8 bases are shared with TRBD2. CDR1 and CDR2 (germline): SGHRS, YFSETQ. The CDR3 totals 15 residues. The V segment lost 3 bases and the J segment 2 bases; nucleotides outside the gene matches: 3. The CDR3, as DNA: TGCGCCAGCAGCTGGGGACTAGTAAACACCGGGGAGCTGTTTTTT. The encoded protein is CASSWGLVNTGELFF.

The chain has TRBV7-2 and TRBJ1-6; TRBD1 aligns across 10 bases. The CDR3 contains 17 residues. Trimming at V came to 3 bases and at J to 9 bases, leaving 11 bases not matched to a gene. In germline, CDR1 is SGHTA, CDR2 FQGNSA. The CDR3 here is CASSFRQIGTGVSPLHF. The CDR3 region has the DNA TGTGCCAGCAGCTTTAGACAAATTGGGACAGGGGTTTCACCCCTCCACTTT.

The rearrangement joins TRBV30 to TRBJ2-7, with TRBD1 identical over 9 bases. Germline CDR1 and CDR2: GTSNPN and SVGIG (reference sequence). The CDR3 runs to 15 residues. V lost 3 bases and J lost 4; bases outside the gene matches: 10. Written as DNA, the CDR3 is TGTGCCTGGAGCAAGGACAGGGGCCCCCTTTACGAGCAGTACTTC. It encodes CAWSKDRGPLYEQYF.

This chain uses TRBV19 with TRBJ1-5; D unresolved. In germline, CDR1 is LNHDA, CDR2 SQIVND (reference sequence). Deletions cut 4 bases from V and 5 bases from J, with 9 bases between. The CDR3 spans 13 residues. The CDR3 DNA follows: TGTGCCAGTAGTAAACAGTCCTATCAGCCCCAGCATTTT. This codes for CASSKQSYQPQHF.

This clone is a singleton in its sample. The chain combines TRBV7-2 with TRBJ2-3; 15 bases match TRBD2. The CDR3 loop spans 16 amino acids. The germline gives CDR1 SGHTA, CDR2 FQGNSA. Trimming cost V 4 bases and J 5 bases; bases outside gene matches: 4. The CDR3 nucleotides are TGTGCCAGCAGCTCCGGACTAGCGGGGGGGCAAGATACGCAGTATTTT. Protein: CASSSGLAGGQDTQYF.

The chain is built from TRBV5-5 and TRBJ1-5; D possibly corresponds to TRBD1 (6 bases). V dropped 4 bases and J dropped 2 bases, with 16 bases sitting between them. This CDR3 spans 16 amino acids. The germline gives CDR1 SGHKS, CDR2 YYEKEE (reference sequence). CDR3 residues: CASSPEHRDGNQPQHF. The CDR3 DNA reads as TGTGCCAGCAGCCCTGAACACAGGGACGGCAATCAGCCCCAGCATTTT. Full variable domain (missing parts from reference TRBV5-5 and TRBJ1-5): DAGVTQSPTHLIKTRGQQVTLRCSPISGHKSVSWYQQVLGQGPQFIFQYYEKEERGRGNFPDRFSARQFPNYSSELNVNALLLGDSALYLCASSPEHRDGNQPQHFGDGTRLSIL.

The chain recombines TRBV5-1 with TRBJ2-1; 7 bases match TRBD2. Germline V gives CDR1 SGHRS, CDR2 YFSETQ. V lost 1 base and J lost 8; bases outside the gene matches: 6. This CDR3 spans 14 amino acids. The CDR3 DNA reads as TGCGCCAGCAGCTTGACGTGGGCGGGAGATGAGCAGTTCTTC. It is translated as CASSLTWAGDEQFF. The full variable domain, rest sourced from reference TRBV5-1 and TRBJ2-1, is KAGVTQTPRYLIKTRGQQVTLSCSPISGHRSVSWYQQTPGQGLQFLFEYFSETQRNKGNFPGRFSGRQFSNSRSEMNVSTLELGDSALYLCASSLTWAGDEQFFGPGTRLTVL.

The chain has TRBV7-2 and TRBJ2-3, with 13 bases lining up with TRBD2. Losses at the gene ends were 1 base for V and 0 bases for J; bases not matched to a gene: 7. Germline V CDR1 and CDR2: SGHTA, FQGNSA. This CDR3 region has 19 residues. Written as DNA, the CDR3 is TGTGCCAGCAGCTTAGATAGGACTAGCGGGGGCCGTAGCACAGATACGCAGTATTTT. Residues: CASSLDRTSGGRSTDTQYF.

The rearrangement joins TRBV10-3 to TRBJ2-3, with TRBD2 as a possible D gene (5 bases). The CDR3 totals 15 residues. The V gene lost 4 bases and the J gene lost 0 bases, with 11 bases spanning the gap. Germline V gene lookup returns CDR1 ENHRY and CDR2 SYGVKD. The CDR3 is CAISARGSSTDTQYF. DNA for the CDR3: TGTGCCATCAGTGCCCGGGGATCTAGCACAGATACGCAGTATTTT.

This clone showed up just a few times. The rearrangement uses TRBV19 and TRBJ1-5; TRBD1 agrees at 8 bases. V lost 6 bases, J lost 2 bases, and 12 bases stayed unmatched. CDR1 LNHDA and CDR2 SQIVND come from the germline V gene (reference sequence). The CDR3 runs to 17 residues. CDR3 protein: CASRAATQGAGNQPQHF. The CDR3 DNA is TGTGCCAGTAGAGCAGCCACCCAGGGGGCTGGCAATCAGCCCCAGCATTTT.

CDR3 loop: CSVEDRGTGGYKYYGYTF. In DNA form, the CDR3 reads TGCAGCGTTGAAGATCGAGGGACAGGGGGCTATAAGTACTATGGCTACACCTTC. The chain has TRBV29-1 and TRBJ1-2; the match to TRBD1 covers 12 bases. Trimming removed 0 bases from V and 3 bases from J; junction bases left unmatched: 11. Looked up from germline, CDR1 is SQVTM and CDR2 is ANQGSEA. The CDR3 is 18 residues long.

With regard to this clone: The germline gene is not matched at one end of the junction; a read error may be the cause. This specimen includes other DNA sequences encoding the same CDR3. The J gene is TRBJ1-6, the V gene TRBV30; D might be TRBD1 (5 bases). Germline-derived CDR1 and CDR2 are GTSNPN and SVGIG (reference sequence). This CDR3 contains 14 residues. For the CDR3, the DNA is TGTGCCTGGAGCCCGACAGCGAATAATTCCCCCCTCCACTTT. It encodes CAWSPTANNSPLHF.

V usage is TRBV29-1 and J usage is TRBJ1-4, with 7 bases aligning to TRBD1. V lost 4 bases to trimming and J lost 5 bases; unmatched junction nucleotides: 1. Germline V CDR1 and CDR2: SQVTM, ANQGSEA. This CDR3 contains 12 residues. The CDR3: CSVGDSNEKLFF. CDR3 DNA: TGCAGCGTTGGGGACAGCAATGAAAAACTGTTTTTT.

This chain uses TRBV7-3 with TRBJ1-1; 9 bases are shared with TRBD1. CDR3 size: 14 residues. Germline V gene sequence: CDR1 SGHTA, CDR2 FQGTGA. V was clipped by 5 bases and J by 7 bases; unmatched bases: 8. CDR3 amino acids: CASSPGQGYGEAFF. CDR3 nucleotide sequence: TGTGCCAGCAGCCCGGGACAGGGTTACGGTGAAGCTTTCTTT.

V usage is TRBV5-1 and J usage is TRBJ2-7; D is possibly TRBD1 (6 bases). There are 14 residues in the CDR3. Trimming stripped 1 base from V and 3 bases from J, with 11 bases between. Germline V gene sequence: CDR1 SGHRS, CDR2 YFSETQ. The CDR3 nucleotides are TGCGCCAGCAGCTTGTCAGGACAGAACTACGAGCAGTACTTC. Protein product: CASSLSGQNYEQYF.

In regard to this clone: Germline is not matched at one junction end, which may reflect a read error. Other DNA sequences within the sample encode an identical CDR3. The J gene is TRBJ1-6, the V gene TRBV18; D gene uncertain. In germline, CDR1 is KGHSH, CDR2 LQKENI. This CDR3 contains 13 residues. CDR3 in amino acids: CASSPLANSPLHF. CDR3 in DNA: TGTGCCAGCTCACCGTTAGCCAATTCCCCCCTCCACTTT.

The DNA of the CDR3 is TGTGCCGTCCAGCGGGACAGGGATTCTTACAATGAGCAGTTCTTC. Its protein product is CAVQRDRDSYNEQFF. The chain couples TRBV19 to TRBJ2-1; 9 bases align to TRBD1. The V and J ends lost 11 bases and 4 bases, in that order; junction bases with no gene match: 12. This CDR3 has 15 residues. The germline V gene encodes CDR1 LNHDA and CDR2 SQIVND (reference sequence).

V and J are TRBV4-3 and TRBJ2-1; 13 bases map to TRBD2. Trimming cost V 4 bases and J 9 bases; bases outside gene matches: 6. The CDR3 covers 15 residues. Germline assignment: CDR1 LGHNA and CDR2 YSLEER. The CDR3 region is CASSPTGLAGLEQFF. CDR3 in DNA: TGCGCCAGCAGCCCCACGGGACTAGCGGGACTTGAGCAGTTCTTC.